The 27 T cell receptor beta chains below all came from one sample that was sequenced in a study of sequential checkpoint blockade in melanoma. The method was immunoSEQ multiplex PCR; TCRdb's version includes in-frame clones alone and lacks a portion of them. The repertoire holds approximately 2,000 clones, with roughly 50% as singletons. Treatment described: randomized to nivolumab then ipilimumab (arm A) or the reverse (arm B). Sequencing was performed on CD8+ T cells sorted from blood (inferred from file names), taken from a patient given nivolumab and ipilimumab in sequence. The receptor source for this set is a human patient with melanoma. Some clones in this sample may be carry-over from other donors' samples.

This clone was picked up a small number of times. The chain links TRBV11-3 to TRBJ2-2; D may be TRBD1 (6 bases). Deletions cut 5 bases from V and 8 bases from J, with 18 bases between. Germline values: CDR1 SGHNT, CDR2 YENEEA. The CDR3 is 15 residues long. The CDR3, as DNA: TGTGCCAGCAGCCCCTGGGCCGGGACAACGGGGGAGCTGTTTTTT. This gives the protein CASSPWAGTTGELFF.

This chain connects TRBV7-9 to TRBJ2-7, with 11 nucleotides matching TRBD2. The germline V gene encodes CDR1 SEHNR and CDR2 FQNEAQ (reference sequence). The V segment lost 5 bases and the J segment 7 bases; nucleotides outside the gene matches: 13. CDR3 size: 16 residues. The CDR3 spells CASSPASSGGGREQYF. The CDR3, as DNA: TGTGCCAGCAGCCCCGCGAGTAGCGGGGGGGGCCGAGAGCAGTACTTC.

The chain uses TRBV7-8 and TRBJ2-7, with TRBD1 matching over 8 bases. This CDR3 is built from 14 residues. J gave up 7 bases and V 4 bases, and 9 bases lay outside the gene matches. CDR1 and CDR2 (germline): SGHVS, FQNEAQ. In DNA, the CDR3 is TGTGCCAGCAGCTCGTGGACAGGGACGGGAGAGCAGTACTTC. Protein product: CASSSWTGTGEQYF.

The CDR3 spells CASSLQDYNSPLHF. The CDR3 nucleotides read TGTGCCAGCAGCTTACAGGATTATAATTCACCCCTCCACTTT. The V gene is TRBV7-1, the J gene TRBJ1-6; D may be TRBD1 (5 bases). TRBV7-1 is reported as an ORF; its role is uncertain. The ends were cut back, 4 bases at V and 4 bases at J, with 8 bases in the middle. The CDR3 is made up of 14 amino acids.

The CDR3 protein is CASSRTGDGGELFF. The CDR3 nucleotides read TGTGCCAGCAGTCGTACGGGAGATGGCGGGGAGCTGTTTTTT. This chain connects TRBV6-4 to TRBJ2-2; the D gene is possibly TRBD2 (6 bases). Germline V gives CDR1 MRHNA, CDR2 SNTAGT. The CDR3 loop spans 14 amino acids. V lost 5 bases and J 7 bases, leaving 14 bases between the germline ends.

The chain has TRBV4-1 and TRBJ1-1, with TRBD1 matching over 7 bases. Per germline, CDR1 MGHRA and CDR2 YSYEKL. This CDR3 contains 17 residues. The ends lost 4 bases at V and 5 bases at J; junction bases unmatched: 16. The CDR3, as DNA: TGCGCCAGCAGCCGCCCAGGGGGACACAGGGGAAGGACTGAAGCTTTCTTT. It is translated as CASSRPGGHRGRTEAFF.

The genes are TRBV12-5 and TRBJ1-2, with a possible D match to TRBD1 (5 bases). V was clipped by 2 bases and J by 4 bases, with 17 bases between them. The CDR3 contains 16 residues. Germline V gene data show CDR1 as LGHNT and CDR2 as FRNRAP. The CDR3 reads CASGLPGGNPAYGYTF. The CDR3 nucleotides are TGTGCTAGTGGTTTGCCGGGGGGGAACCCTGCCTATGGCTACACCTTC.

The chain is built from TRBV6-4 and TRBJ2-1; tentatively, D is TRBD1 (5 bases). The CDR3 is made up of 15 amino acids. CDR1 is MRHNA and CDR2 is SNTAGT in the germline V gene. The V gene lost 0 bases and the J gene lost 4 bases, with 10 bases spanning the gap. The CDR3 region has the DNA TGTGCCAGCAGTGACTCCCCAGGGCGTTACAATGAGCAGTTCTTC. Translated, it gives CASSDSPGRYNEQFF.

This clone was seen a single time. V gene TRBV15 combines with J gene TRBJ2-3, with D maybe TRBD1 (5 bases). CDR3 size: 15 residues. The germline gives CDR1 LNHNV, CDR2 YYDKDF (reference sequence). V dropped 0 bases and J dropped 2 bases, with 9 bases sitting between them. The CDR3 coding sequence is TGTGCCACCAGCAGAGAGGCAGGGATCACAGATACGCAGTATTTT. This codes for CATSREAGITDTQYF.

This clone rates as medium-sized. The chain combines TRBV7-8 with TRBJ1-3, with D possibly being TRBD1 (5 bases). CDR3 size: 16 residues. Per germline, CDR1 SGHVS and CDR2 FQNEAQ. Trimming left V 2 bases short and J 0 bases short, with 11 bases between. The DNA for the CDR3 is TGTGCCAGCAGCTTATCGGGCAGGGACTCTGGAAACACCATATATTTT. It translates to CASSLSGRDSGNTIYF. The full variable domain, rest sourced from reference TRBV7-8 and TRBJ1-3, is GAGVSQSPRYKVAKRGQDVALRCDPISGHVSLFWYQQALGQGPEFLTYFQNEAQLDKSGLPSDRFFAERPEGSVSTLKIQRTQQEDSAVYLCASSLSGRDSGNTIYFGEGSWLTVV.

V is TRBV13 and J is TRBJ1-1; D gene unclear. CDR3 length equals 12 residues. Looked up from germline, CDR1 is PRHDT and CDR2 is FYEKMQ (reference sequence). The V and J ends lost 0 bases and 7 bases respectively, with 6 bases between them. CDR3 bases: TGTGCCAGCAGCTTAGGGGAGTTTGAAGCTTTCTTT. This encodes CASSLGEFEAFF. Full variable domain (rest looked up from reference TRBV13 and TRBJ1-1): AAGVIQSPRHLIKEKRETATLKCYPIPRHDTVYWYQQGPGQDPQFLISFYEKMQSDKGSIPDRFSAQQFSDYHSELNMSSLELGDSALYFCASSLGEFEAFFGQGTRLTVV.

The gene calls are TRBV27 and TRBJ2-7; D gene unclear. The germline V gene encodes CDR1 MNHEY and CDR2 SMNVEV (reference sequence). The V and J ends lost 1 base and 5 bases respectively, with 9 bases between them. CDR3 length: 13 residues. The CDR3 is CASSLFVAHEQYF. CDR3 coding DNA: TGTGCCAGCAGTTTATTTGTAGCCCACGAGCAGTACTTC.

The V call is TRBV5-5, the J call TRBJ2-4, with D unclear. CDR1 is SGHKS and CDR2 is YYEKEE in the germline V gene (reference sequence). Trimming removed 0 bases at V and 0 bases at J, with 4 bases between. The CDR3 loop spans 14 amino acids. The CDR3 is CASSLGLAKNIQYF. In nucleotides, the CDR3 is TGTGCCAGCAGCTTGGGGCTAGCCAAAAACATTCAGTACTTC.

The genes are TRBV27 and TRBJ1-6, with a possible D match to TRBD1 (6 bases). V was clipped by 3 bases and J by 7 bases, with 10 bases between them. Germline V gene sequence: CDR1 MNHEY, CDR2 SMNVEV (reference sequence). The CDR3 spans 14 residues. CDR3 nucleotides: TGTGCCAGCAGTTTCCAGGGGTTGAATTCACCCCTCCACTTT. It is translated as CASSFQGLNSPLHF.

The sample holds one count of this clone. The V gene is TRBV11-2, the J gene TRBJ1-2, with D perhaps TRBD1 (5 bases). Trimming left V 4 bases short and J 8 bases short, with 11 bases between. Germline-derived CDR1 and CDR2 are SGHAT and FQNNGV. CDR3 size: 12 residues. In DNA form, the CDR3 reads TGTGCCAGCAGCTACGGACAAGAGGGCTACACCTTC. Its translation is CASSYGQEGYTF.

This clone was seen a single time. This chain uses TRBV6-4 with TRBJ2-2, with TRBD1 as a possible D gene (6 bases). Trimming took off 5 bases at V and 3 bases at J, with 13 bases between the two ends. This CDR3 has 15 amino acids. Germline loops: CDR1 MRHNA, CDR2 SNTAGT. The CDR3 region is CASSKDSEHTGELFF. CDR3 sequence (DNA): TGTGCCAGCAGTAAGGACAGCGAGCACACCGGGGAGCTGTTTTTT.

This rearrangement joins TRBV10-3 to TRBJ2-5, with 8 bases lining up with TRBD2. The DNA matches TRBJ2-7 better at its end, which makes the J call doubtful. The CDR3 has 17 residues. Germline CDR1 is ENHRY and CDR2 is SYGVKD. The CDR3 DNA is TGTGCCATCAGTCGGGGAGCGGGGGACCCCGTGAGGGACGAGCAGTACTTC. It yields the protein CAISRGAGDPVRDEQYF.

Of note for this clone: A far larger clone is only one base removed, so a read error is likely. Other DNA sequences in the sample encode the same CDR3. The gene calls are TRBV4-3 and TRBJ2-2; tentative D call: TRBD2 (7 bases). Germline CDR1 LGHNA, CDR2 YSLEER. This CDR3 region has 16 residues. CDR3 nucleotides: TGCGCCAGCACCCCCGGACTAGGGGGGAACACCGGGGAGCTTTTTTTT. Its translation is CASTPGLGGNTGELFF.

As DNA, the CDR3 is TGTGCCAGCAGTTCACTCACCGGGAACACCGGGGAGCTGTTTTTT. Amino acids: CASSSLTGNTGELFF. This chain uses TRBV27 with TRBJ2-2, with D unclear. Trimming took 4 bases from V and 1 from J, leaving 10 bases between them. This CDR3 is built from 15 residues. Germline CDR1 is MNHEY and CDR2 is SMNVEV (reference sequence).

The genes are TRBV19 and TRBJ1-1; D is possibly TRBD1 (5 bases). The CDR3 is 14 residues long. Trimming left V 4 bases short and J 1 base short, with 10 bases between. Germline V gives CDR1 LNHDA, CDR2 SQIVND (reference sequence). Written as DNA, the CDR3 is TGTGCCAGTAGTAGTAGGCAGGGGAACACTGAAGCTTTCTTT. It specifies CASSSRQGNTEAFF.

This clone was seen only a few times. V gene TRBV7-9 combines with J gene TRBJ2-7; the match to TRBD1 covers 7 bases. Germline loops: CDR1 SEHNR, CDR2 FQNEAQ (reference sequence). J gave up 4 bases and V 1 base, and 4 bases lay outside the gene matches. The CDR3 runs to 14 residues. CDR3 region: CASSLVQGIYEQYF. CDR3 in DNA: TGTGCCAGCAGCTTAGTACAGGGGATTTACGAGCAGTACTTC.

This chain joins TRBV28 and TRBJ2-7; D possibly corresponds to TRBD1 (5 bases). Between the trimmed V and J ends, which lost 3 bases and 5 bases, there was a span of 8 bases. Per the germline V gene, CDR1 is MDHEN and CDR2 is SYDVKM. The CDR3 runs to 12 residues. The CDR3 nucleotides are TGTGCCAGCAGTTTTTACAGGAACGAGCAGTACTTC. Residues: CASSFYRNEQYF. The full variable domain, rest sourced from reference TRBV28 and TRBJ2-7, is DVKVTQSSRYLVKRTGEKVFLECVQDMDHENMFWYRQDPGLGLRLIYFSYDVKMKEKGDIPEGYSVSREKKERFSLILESASTNQTSMYLCASSFYRNEQYFGPGTRLTVT.

The rearrangement joins TRBV30 to TRBJ2-5; perhaps TRBD2 as D (6 bases). Trimming took off 0 bases at V and 4 bases at J, with 12 bases between the two ends. This CDR3 has 14 residues. CDR1 GTSNPN and CDR2 SVGIG come from the germline V gene (reference sequence). Written as DNA, the CDR3 is TGTGCCTGGAGTGTACGGGCGGGGAGAGAGACCCAGTACTTC. It codes for CAWSVRAGRETQYF.

The genes are TRBV18 and TRBJ1-1; TRBD1 aligns across 7 bases. The V gene end was trimmed by 2 bases and the J gene end by 7 bases; junction bases not matched to a gene: 1. Looked up from germline, CDR1 is KGHSH and CDR2 is LQKENI. This CDR3 is 12 amino acids long. CDR3 protein: CASSPGTVEAFF. The CDR3 nucleotides are TGTGCCAGCTCACCAGGGACAGTTGAAGCTTTCTTT.

The V gene is TRBV19, the J gene TRBJ1-1, with 10 bases fitting TRBD1. Germline V lookup: CDR1 LNHDA, CDR2 SQIVND (reference sequence). The CDR3 spans 16 residues. J was trimmed by 1 base and V by 3 bases; bases with no gene match: 5. CDR3: CASSIRTGGKNTEAFF. In DNA form, the CDR3 reads TGTGCCAGTAGTATCCGGACAGGGGGTAAGAACACTGAAGCTTTCTTT.

Concerning this clone itself: This is likely an artifact of a read error, given a far larger clone one base away. J is TRBJ2-7 and V is TRBV5-2; the listed D gene, TRBD1, was not tested against the DNA. TRBV5-2 is a pseudogene. The CDR3 has 15 residues. CDR3 sequence: CASSPGTGEGYEQYF. The CDR3 coding sequence is TGTGCCAGCAGCCCCGGGACAGGAGAAGGCTACGAGCAGTACTTC.

The chain has TRBV12-5 and TRBJ1-2; the match to TRBD1 covers 9 bases. Germline lookup yields CDR1 LGHNT and CDR2 FRNRAP. V was clipped by 2 bases and J by 5 bases; unmatched bases: 12. The CDR3 contains 17 residues. CDR3 coding DNA: TGTGCTAGTGGTTTGCAACAGGGGGCTATCTCTTATTATGGCTACACCTTC. Translation gives CASGLQQGAISYYGYTF.